The clone carrying this T cell receptor beta chain is medium-sized by share. This sample was included in a study of T and B cells in COVID-19 patients. TRB rearrangements were amplified by multiplex PCR with BIOMED2 TRB-A/B primers. TCRdb fed the multiplex PCR reads into MiXCR, producing one record per CDR3 protein. The table has approximately 7,800 distinct CDR3 sequences, approximately 26% seen once. Each TRB amplification used about 250-550 ng of genomic DNA from blood. Sequencing was done on a sample of blood. The clonotype originates from a human donor with active COVID-19.

DNA for the CDR3: TGTGCCAGCAGCCCACCCGACGAGGTTCATGAGCAGTTCTTC. As protein: CASSPPDEVHEQFF. The V gene is TRBV13, the J gene TRBJ2-1; D gene uncertain. The V gene lost 5 bases and the J gene lost 8 bases, with 16 bases spanning the gap. CDR3 length: 14 amino acids. Germline values: CDR1 PRHDT, CDR2 FYEKMQ (reference sequence).